This T cell receptor beta chain was recorded in a study of Ad26.COV2.S vaccination and SARS-CoV-2 variants. Turning to the study itself: Participants got Ad26.COV2.S intramuscularly, once or twice 56 days apart. Study-wide points: Total T cell responses were possibly underestimated by TCR breadth and depth analyses. Non-spike TCR breadth did not differ much between vaccine and placebo recipients.

Germline V gives CDR1 MGHRA, CDR2 YSYEKL. The CDR3 consists of 15 residues. V gave up 5 bases and J gave up 1 base, with 12 bases separating them. About this clone itself: Its antigen remains unknown.

The sample's treatment: some 20 received Ad26.COV2.S at low or high dose, single or two shots; roughly five received placebo; per-sample allocation not given. Sampling happened 63 days after the first vaccine or placebo injection. Sequencing was performed with immunoSEQ multiplex PCR; in TCRdb, only in-frame clones are kept and a portion is missing. The profile covers hundreds of thousands of clones, with about nine tenths appearing a single time and around 3.6% taken by the ten largest. The starting material was peripheral blood, obtained in a trial of Ad26.COV2.S vaccine versus placebo. The gene calls are TRBV4-1 and TRBJ1-5; D not resolved. The receptor's source is a person aged 18-65 years who received the Ad26.COV2.S COVID-19 vaccine or a placebo. The CDR3 nucleotides read TGCGCCAGCAGCAGGGAGTCGGGAAGCAATCAGCCCCAGCATTTT. This encodes CASSRESGSNQPQHF.